The sequence of this T cell receptor beta chain was determined in a study of OX40 agonist ivuxolimab in advanced cancers. This clone occurred a few times. Clones were read by immunoSEQ multiplex PCR, and TCRdb kept only the in-frame ones, dropping some. Among about 26,000 clones listed, approximately 90% were seen once. CDR3 length equals 14 residues. The V end was cut by 2 bases, the J end by 1 base, with 8 bases between. CDR1 and CDR2 from the germline V gene are MGHRA and YSYEKL. The receptor's source is an adult with an advanced solid tumor such as melanoma, head and neck, liver or kidney cancer. The chain carries TRBV4-1 and TRBJ1-1; D is uncertain. Material: CD4+ or CD8+ T cells sorted from blood, obtained in a trial of the OX40 agonist ivuxolimab. CDR3: CASSQSSPNTEAFF. DNA for the CDR3: TGCGCCAGCAGCCAATCGAGCCCGAACACTGAAGCTTTCTTT.